The rows below give T cell receptor beta chains drawn from one sample of a study of CD8+ T cells in alopecia areata. Libraries were prepared by immunoSEQ multiplex PCR; TCRdb keeps only in-frame clonotypes and omits some of them. This sample has about 110,000 clones; around 84% occur once, and the top ten carry about 24%. Specimen: CD8+ T cells sorted from blood, collected at week 24, from a patient treated with tofacitinib. Receptors originate from a human donor with alopecia areata. Each CDR3 is given with its conserved first and last residue. Fields, in order: J gene, V gene, clone size, D gene, CDR3 DNA, CDR3 protein. D genes are given only for firm matches. The size entry is marked missing in some rows and otherwise reads once, few, many or a size class.

j_call: TRBJ2-5; v_call: TRBV6-1; clone_size: few; d_call: .; cdr3_nt: TGTGCCAGCAGTTACGGGGAGACCCAGTACTTC; cdr3_aa: CASSYGETQYF
j_call: TRBJ2-1; v_call: TRBV7-7; clone_size: .; d_call: TRBD2; cdr3_nt: TGTGCTAGCAGCTTAGGAGCGGGGGGGCACAATGAGCAGTTCTTC; cdr3_aa: CASSLGAGGHNEQFF
j_call: TRBJ2-3; v_call: TRBV5-4; clone_size: .; d_call: .; cdr3_nt: TGTGCCAGCAGCTACCAGGGCGTAGATACGCAGTATTTT; cdr3_aa: CASSYQGVDTQYF
j_call: TRBJ1-1; v_call: TRBV27; clone_size: .; d_call: .; cdr3_nt: TGTGCCAGCAGTCCCCTCAGGGGAGGGTTAGGAACTGAAGCTTTCTTT; cdr3_aa: CASSPLRGGLGTEAFF
j_call: TRBJ1-2; v_call: TRBV4-2; clone_size: .; d_call: .; cdr3_nt: TGTGCCAGCAGCCAGACAGGCGGCACGACTGGCTACACCTTC; cdr3_aa: CASSQTGGTTGYTF
j_call: TRBJ2-1; v_call: TRBV7-6; clone_size: .; d_call: .; cdr3_nt: TGTGCCAGCAGCATAGAACCGACAGACTCCCATGAGCAGTTCTTC; cdr3_aa: CASSIEPTDSHEQFF
j_call: TRBJ2-7; v_call: TRBV4-2; clone_size: few; d_call: .; cdr3_nt: TGTGCCAGCAGCCAAGGCCTCCAGGGTTACGAGCAGTACTTC; cdr3_aa: CASSQGLQGYEQYF
j_call: TRBJ2-6; v_call: TRBV11-2; clone_size: .; d_call: .; cdr3_nt: TGTGCCAGCAGCTTAGATACTTGGGGTCCAGGCTCTGGGGCCAACGTCCTGACTTTC; cdr3_aa: CASSLDTWGPGSGANVLTF
j_call: TRBJ2-1; v_call: TRBV5-5; clone_size: few; d_call: TRBD1; cdr3_nt: TGTGCCAGCAGCTTGGGACAGGGGCGCAATGAGCAGTTCTTC; cdr3_aa: CASSLGQGRNEQFF
j_call: TRBJ2-5; v_call: TRBV5-4; clone_size: .; d_call: .; cdr3_nt: TGTGCCAGCAGCCCAAATGGCGGGACCCAGTACTTC; cdr3_aa: CASSPNGGTQYF
j_call: TRBJ2-2; v_call: TRBV29-1; clone_size: .; d_call: .; cdr3_nt: TGCAGCGTCCTATCTGGCGGGGAGCTGTTTTTT; cdr3_aa: CSVLSGGELFF
j_call: TRBJ1-1; v_call: TRBV19; clone_size: .; d_call: .; cdr3_nt: TGTGCAGCGGCCCAGGTGGGCACTGAAGCTTTCTTT; cdr3_aa: CAAAQVGTEAFF
j_call: TRBJ2-7; v_call: TRBV13; clone_size: .; d_call: .; cdr3_nt: TGTGCCAGCAGCTTATGGAGGGGTTACGAGCAGTACTTC; cdr3_aa: CASSLWRGYEQYF
j_call: TRBJ2-1; v_call: TRBV18; clone_size: .; d_call: .; cdr3_nt: TGTGCCAGCTCACGAAACAGCTACAATGAGCAGTTCTTC; cdr3_aa: CASSRNSYNEQFF
j_call: TRBJ2-5; v_call: TRBV7-9; clone_size: .; d_call: .; cdr3_nt: TGTGCCAGCAGCCGTAGAGAGACCCAGTACTTC; cdr3_aa: CASSRRETQYF
j_call: TRBJ2-7; v_call: TRBV5-1; clone_size: .; d_call: .; cdr3_nt: TGCGCCAGCAGCTTTACAGGGCTAAGGGACGAGCAGTACTTC; cdr3_aa: CASSFTGLRDEQYF
j_call: TRBJ2-3; v_call: TRBV5-1; clone_size: .; d_call: .; cdr3_nt: TGCGCCAGCAGCTTCACAGATACGCAGTATTTT; cdr3_aa: CASSFTDTQYF
j_call: TRBJ2-7; v_call: TRBV19; clone_size: once; d_call: TRBD1; cdr3_nt: TGTGCCAGTAGTATAGACCAGGGGACAGACGAGCAGTACTTC; cdr3_aa: CASSIDQGTDEQYF
j_call: TRBJ2-7; v_call: TRBV25-1; clone_size: .; d_call: .; cdr3_nt: TGTGCCAGCTCCCTTGGAGGGGCTGCCTACGAGCAGTACTTC; cdr3_aa: CASSLGGAAYEQYF
j_call: TRBJ2-2; v_call: TRBV27; clone_size: .; d_call: TRBD2; cdr3_nt: TGTGCCAGCAGTCTCACCTCCGCGGGGGGCACCGGGGAGCTGTTTTTT; cdr3_aa: CASSLTSAGGTGELFF
j_call: TRBJ1-2; v_call: TRBV7-9; clone_size: .; d_call: .; cdr3_nt: TGTGCCAGCAGCGATACAACCGGGTCTAGGAACTATGGCTACACCTTC; cdr3_aa: CASSDTTGSRNYGYTF
j_call: TRBJ2-7; v_call: TRBV4-3; clone_size: .; d_call: .; cdr3_nt: TGCGCCAGCAGCCAAGAGCCCCAGGGGGGGCCTTGGGGCGAGCAGTACTTC; cdr3_aa: CASSQEPQGGPWGEQYF
j_call: TRBJ1-5; v_call: TRBV27; clone_size: .; d_call: .; cdr3_nt: TGTGCCAGCAGTTCACCCACGGACAGTTATAGCAATCAGCCCCAGCATTTT; cdr3_aa: CASSSPTDSYSNQPQHF
j_call: TRBJ2-3; v_call: TRBV29-1; clone_size: .; d_call: TRBD2; cdr3_nt: TGCAGCGTTGAAGCTAGCGGGGGGCTCACAGATACGCAGTATTTT; cdr3_aa: CSVEASGGLTDTQYF
j_call: TRBJ2-1; v_call: TRBV9; clone_size: .; d_call: TRBD1; cdr3_nt: TGTGCCAGCAGCCCCTCCGGGACAGGGGGCTACAATGAGCAGTTCTTC; cdr3_aa: CASSPSGTGGYNEQFF
j_call: TRBJ1-4; v_call: TRBV11-2; clone_size: .; d_call: TRBD1; cdr3_nt: TGTGCCAGCAGCTCAGAGATAGTAAGGGGGCCTATCTCAACTAATGAAAAACTGTTTTTT; cdr3_aa: CASSSEIVRGPISTNEKLFF
j_call: TRBJ1-1; v_call: TRBV19; clone_size: .; d_call: .; cdr3_nt: TGTGCCAGTAGTATAGCGGTAACGGTCAACACTGAAGCTTTCTTT; cdr3_aa: CASSIAVTVNTEAFF
j_call: TRBJ2-7; v_call: TRBV6-5; clone_size: once; d_call: .; cdr3_nt: TGTGCCAGCAGTTACTCCGGACACGCGGGGTCCTACGAGCAGTACTTC; cdr3_aa: CASSYSGHAGSYEQYF
j_call: TRBJ2-7; v_call: TRBV2; clone_size: .; d_call: .; cdr3_nt: TGTGCCAGCAGTGAAGGTGGGGGTCCCTACGAGCAGTACTTC; cdr3_aa: CASSEGGGPYEQYF
j_call: TRBJ1-1; v_call: TRBV30; clone_size: .; d_call: .; cdr3_nt: TGTGCCTGGACAGAAGGCACTGAAGCTTTCTTT; cdr3_aa: CAWTEGTEAFF
j_call: TRBJ2-7; v_call: TRBV5-6; clone_size: .; d_call: .; cdr3_nt: TGTGCCAGCAGCTTGGTTACAAGCGAGCAGTACTTC; cdr3_aa: CASSLVTSEQYF
j_call: TRBJ2-3; v_call: TRBV5-1; clone_size: .; d_call: .; cdr3_nt: TGCGCCAGCAGCTTGAATACAGATACGCAGTATTTT; cdr3_aa: CASSLNTDTQYF
j_call: TRBJ2-1; v_call: TRBV19; clone_size: .; d_call: .; cdr3_nt: TGTGCCAGTAGTGTGGGGACTCCCTACAATGAGCAGTTCTTC; cdr3_aa: CASSVGTPYNEQFF
j_call: TRBJ2-7; v_call: TRBV7-6; clone_size: .; d_call: .; cdr3_nt: TGTGCCAGCAGCTGGGCCCGGGACACCTCCTACGAGCAGTACTTC; cdr3_aa: CASSWARDTSYEQYF
j_call: TRBJ2-3; v_call: TRBV7-9; clone_size: .; d_call: .; cdr3_nt: TGTGCCAGCAGCCCAGCGGTCGGGGCCACCGACACAGATACGCAGTATTTT; cdr3_aa: CASSPAVGATDTDTQYF
j_call: TRBJ1-2; v_call: TRBV5-5; clone_size: once; d_call: TRBD1; cdr3_nt: TGTGCCAGCAGCCCAGGACAGGCCAACTATGGCTACACCTTC; cdr3_aa: CASSPGQANYGYTF
j_call: TRBJ2-7; v_call: TRBV25-1; clone_size: .; d_call: TRBD2; cdr3_nt: TGTGCCAGCAGTACTAGCGGGGGCCTTTCCTACGAGCAGTACTTC; cdr3_aa: CASSTSGGLSYEQYF
j_call: TRBJ2-5; v_call: TRBV7-9; clone_size: .; d_call: TRBD1; cdr3_nt: TGTGCCAGCAGCGAGGACAGGGGGCAGGAGACCCAGTACTTC; cdr3_aa: CASSEDRGQETQYF
j_call: TRBJ2-4; v_call: TRBV4-3; clone_size: .; d_call: .; cdr3_nt: TGCGCCAGCAGCCAAACGAGGACTTTAGCCAAAAACATTCAGTACTTC; cdr3_aa: CASSQTRTLAKNIQYF
j_call: TRBJ2-7; v_call: TRBV30; clone_size: few; d_call: .; cdr3_nt: TGTGCCTGGAGTGGGCCCTCTTACGAGCAGTACTTC; cdr3_aa: CAWSGPSYEQYF
j_call: TRBJ2-7; v_call: TRBV5-6; clone_size: .; d_call: TRBD2; cdr3_nt: TGTGCCAGCAGCCCTGGACTAGCGGGGGCCTACGAGCAGTACTTC; cdr3_aa: CASSPGLAGAYEQYF
j_call: TRBJ2-1; v_call: TRBV7-9; clone_size: few; d_call: .; cdr3_nt: TGTGCCAGCAGCTTAGCAGGCGGACTCAATGAGCAGTTCTTC; cdr3_aa: CASSLAGGLNEQFF
j_call: TRBJ2-7; v_call: TRBV5-6; clone_size: .; d_call: .; cdr3_nt: TGTGCCAGCAGCCAGAGCTCCTACGAGCAGTACTTC; cdr3_aa: CASSQSSYEQYF
j_call: TRBJ1-1; v_call: TRBV4-1; clone_size: .; d_call: TRBD1; cdr3_nt: TGCGCCAGCAGACCTTTAGGACAGGGGGCGGCAGCTTTCTTT; cdr3_aa: CASRPLGQGAAAFF
j_call: TRBJ1-1; v_call: TRBV6-7; clone_size: .; d_call: .; cdr3_nt: TGTGCCAGCAGTTACCAGGGCCCTGAAGCTTTCTTT; cdr3_aa: CASSYQGPEAFF
j_call: TRBJ2-3; v_call: TRBV9; clone_size: .; d_call: TRBD2; cdr3_nt: TGTGCCAGCAGCGGTTACAGCGGGGGGCTGGGTACGCAGTATTTT; cdr3_aa: CASSGYSGGLGTQYF
j_call: TRBJ2-7; v_call: TRBV15; clone_size: .; d_call: .; cdr3_nt: TGTGCCACCAGCATAGGCGATTCCTACGAGCAGTACTTC; cdr3_aa: CATSIGDSYEQYF
j_call: TRBJ2-3; v_call: TRBV27; clone_size: once; d_call: .; cdr3_nt: TGTGCCAGCAGTGCCGGGGACAGCACAGATACGCAGTATTTT; cdr3_aa: CASSAGDSTDTQYF
j_call: TRBJ1-1; v_call: TRBV4-1; clone_size: .; d_call: .; cdr3_nt: TGCGCCAGCAGCCAGGGGGACACTGAAGCTTTCTTT; cdr3_aa: CASSQGDTEAFF
j_call: TRBJ2-7; v_call: TRBV2; clone_size: .; d_call: TRBD2; cdr3_nt: TGTGCCAGCAGTGCGGGGGGACGGAGCCTCTACGAGCAGTACTTC; cdr3_aa: CASSAGGRSLYEQYF
j_call: TRBJ1-6; v_call: TRBV30; clone_size: .; d_call: .; cdr3_nt: TGTGCCTGGAATGGGGAGTTGGGATCACCCCTCCACTTT; cdr3_aa: CAWNGELGSPLHF
j_call: TRBJ1-6; v_call: TRBV4-1; clone_size: .; d_call: TRBD1; cdr3_nt: TGCGCCAGCAGCCCGGGACAGTCGGATTCACCCCTCCACTTT; cdr3_aa: CASSPGQSDSPLHF
j_call: TRBJ2-3; v_call: TRBV2; clone_size: .; d_call: .; cdr3_nt: TGTGCCAGCAGTTGGGGGAGTAGCACAGATACGCAGTATTTT; cdr3_aa: CASSWGSSTDTQYF
j_call: TRBJ2-2; v_call: TRBV7-9; clone_size: .; d_call: .; cdr3_nt: TGTGCCAGCAGCTTAGCCAGGGCGAACACCGGGGAGCTGTTTTTT; cdr3_aa: CASSLARANTGELFF
j_call: TRBJ1-5; v_call: TRBV4-1; clone_size: .; d_call: .; cdr3_nt: TGCGCCAGCAGCCAAGTGAGTCAAGGAGATCAGCCCCAGCATTTT; cdr3_aa: CASSQVSQGDQPQHF
j_call: TRBJ2-7; v_call: TRBV27; clone_size: .; d_call: .; cdr3_nt: TGTGCCAGCAGTTTATCGCCACAGGGCTCCTACGAGCAGTACTTC; cdr3_aa: CASSLSPQGSYEQYF
j_call: TRBJ2-2; v_call: TRBV27; clone_size: few; d_call: TRBD1; cdr3_nt: TGTGCCAGCAGTTACGGACAGGGGCTCACCGGGGAGCTGTTTTTT; cdr3_aa: CASSYGQGLTGELFF